This TCR beta chain originates from a study of T cell changes during pregnancy in multiple sclerosis. CDR3 length equals 18 residues. CDR1 is MGHDK and CDR2 is SYGVNS in the germline V gene. V lost 0 bases to trimming and J lost 8 bases; unmatched junction nucleotides: 12. Method: immunoSEQ multiplex PCR; TCRdb's copy keeps in-frame clones and lacks some. The data show some 60,000 clones, with less than 90% seen just once and about 0.41% held by the top ten. The TCR sequence derives from a female donor with multiple sclerosis, enrolled in a pregnancy study. This specimen was CD4+ T cells from peripheral blood mononuclear cells, taken in the third trimester of pregnancy. The V gene is TRBV25-1, the J gene TRBJ2-1, with TRBD2 matching 11 bases. The CDR3 nucleotides read TGTGCCAGCAGTGAATATCTGGGAGTTAGCGGGAGGGCCCATGAGCAGTTCTTC. This translates into CASSEYLGVSGRAHEQFF.